Sequencing of this T cell receptor (beta chain) was carried out in a study of OX40 agonist ivuxolimab in advanced cancers. The wider study: Treatment of patients was with ivuxolimab, an agonistic anti-OX40 (CD134) antibody. Hepatocellular carcinoma, melanoma, renal cell or head and neck cancer occurred in dose-escalation patients. Overall study results and limits: Low normalized T-cell clonal expansion was additionally recorded for some nonresponders. CD8+ T cells were the subset that, on average, had more expanded clones than CD4+.

TCRdb's table, derived via immunoSEQ multiplex PCR, lists solely in-frame clones and lacks some. The table lists 80,000 to 130,000 clones, around nine tenths of them singletons. Note on this clone: Its specificity is not known.

Trimming cost V 0 bases and J 3 bases, with 13 bases left between them. This CDR3 region has 16 residues. Germline loops: CDR1 LGHNA, CDR2 YNFKEQ. This chain links TRBV4-2 with TRBJ2-3; D perhaps matches TRBD1 (5 bases). The source material was CD4+ or CD8+ T cells sorted from blood, sampled in a trial of the OX40 agonist ivuxolimab. The sequence was collected from an adult with an advanced solid tumor such as melanoma, head and neck, liver or kidney cancer. CDR3 loop: CASSQDLRGGTDTQYF. CDR3 bases: TGTGCCAGCAGCCAAGATTTAAGGGGCGGAACAGATACGCAGTATTTT.